This TCR beta chain appears in the sequencing data of a study of T cells in Graves' hyperthyroidism and ophthalmopathy. Germline V lookup: CDR1 SNHLY, CDR2 FYNNEI. With 1 base clipped from V and 4 bases from J, the junction kept 3 bases outside the gene matches. The CDR3 runs 14 residues. General study results and limits: Also found in blood were most expanded thyroid clonotypes above 0.001. Separation of ophthalmopathy from stable hyperthyroidism was achieved by a 13 V-J model. Ophthalmopathy, which appeared later, was predicted by the model a median approximately 6.7 months before onset.

About this clonotype itself: What it recognizes is unknown.

Amplification of TCR beta CDR3 regions was performed using RNA transcripts as template. The TCR CDR3 first-round RT-PCR relied on the HTBI primer set. TCRdb called the multiplex PCR reads again in MiXCR, with one record for every CDR3 protein. The table shows 550,000 to 700,000 distinct CDR3 sequences, with around 46% occurring only once. This receptor was identified in an adult woman with Graves' disease, either hyperthyroidism or ophthalmopathy (not recorded which). Sequencing was carried out using peripheral blood or thyroid tissue (not recorded which). The chain employs TRBV2 and TRBJ2-5; 7 bases line up with TRBD1. This CDR3 reads CASSEERGLETQYF. The CDR3 nucleotides read TGTGCCAGCAGTGAAGAGAGGGGGCTAGAGACCCAGTACTTC.